This TCR beta chain was documented in a study of blood T cell repertoires in COVID-19. Self-reported history from a screening survey and questionnaire set each donor's cohort. Produced via immunoSEQ multiplex PCR; TCRdb's table is partial and in-frame only. The table includes some 240,000 clones, roughly 80% detected once. Sequenced: PBMCs or T cells enriched from blood (not recorded which). The source of this sequence is a man aged 25-45 years with acute COVID-19.

CDR3 coding DNA: TGTGCCAGCAGTTACTCGGTAGCTAGGGGCGACGAGCAGTACGTC. Its protein product is CASSYSVARGDEQYV. The chain carries TRBV6-5 and TRBJ2-7; tentative D call: TRBD1 (5 bases). V lost 0 bases and J lost 5, with 14 bases in between. This CDR3 region has 15 residues. Germline V gene data show CDR1 as MNHEY and CDR2 as SVGAGI.